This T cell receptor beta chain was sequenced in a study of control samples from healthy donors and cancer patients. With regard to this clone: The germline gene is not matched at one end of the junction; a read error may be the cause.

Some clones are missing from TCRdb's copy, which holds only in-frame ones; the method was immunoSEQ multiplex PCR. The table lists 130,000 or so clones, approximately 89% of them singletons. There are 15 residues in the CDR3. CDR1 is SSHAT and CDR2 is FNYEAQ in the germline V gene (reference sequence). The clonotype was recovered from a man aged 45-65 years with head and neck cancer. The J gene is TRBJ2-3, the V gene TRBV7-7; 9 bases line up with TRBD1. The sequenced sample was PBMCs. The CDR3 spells CASSVGQGSTDTQYF. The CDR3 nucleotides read TGTGCTAGCAGCGTGGGACAGGGTAGCACAGATACGCAGTATTTT.